Listed here are 4 T cell receptor beta chains from one sample, sequenced in a study of molecular identifiers for immune sequencing clone quantification. TCRdb processed the PCR reads anew with MiXCR; each CDR3 protein has one entry. The repertoire consists of 460,000 or so distinct CDR3 sequences, with approximately 25% occurring once and the leading ten covering around 0.8%. What was sequenced was naive CD8+ T cells from blood, with Jurkat cell RNA spiked in. Specified subset: FACS-sorted CD8+CD4-CCR7+CD45RA+ naive T cells. The receptors here all came from a human donor in good health. Some libraries in this study had Jurkat cell RNA spiked in.

This clonotype turned up a few times. One end of the junction fails to match germline, which may point to a read error. V and J are TRBV5-1 and TRBJ1-4, with TRBD1 identical over 11 bases. There are 15 residues in the CDR3. Per the germline V gene, CDR1 is SGHRS and CDR2 is YFSETQ. CDR3 DNA sequence: TGCGCCGGCAGCGAGGGACAGGGGGCTAATGAAAAACTGTTTTTT. Translated: CAGSEGQGANEKLFF.

This clonotype appeared many times. The chain couples TRBV7-8 to TRBJ2-3, with TRBD2 identical over 8 bases. CDR1 and CDR2 from the germline V gene are SGHVS and FQNEAQ. CDR3 length equals 20 residues. J gave up 4 bases and V 1 base, and 19 bases lay outside the gene matches. The CDR3 region has the DNA TGTGCCAGCAGCTTAGGTCCTAGCGGGTTAAGGCGCCCCGAGGCAGATACGCAGTATTTT. Its translation: CASSLGPSGLRRPEADTQYF.

This clonotype was counted many times. The J gene is TRBJ2-2, the V gene TRBV2; D may be TRBD1 (5 bases). Germline CDR1 SNHLY, CDR2 FYNNEI. This CDR3 has 15 amino acids. V gave up 3 bases and J gave up 4 bases, with 12 bases separating them. The CDR3 loop is CASSDIQESTGELFF. The CDR3 DNA follows: TGTGCCAGCAGTGATATACAGGAAAGCACCGGGGAGCTGTTTTTT.

V usage is TRBV6-2 or TRBV6-3 and J usage is TRBJ2-5; D is unclear. The CDR3 has 15 residues. V lost 2 bases, J lost 2 bases, and 12 bases lay in between. Germline assignment: CDR1 MNHEY and CDR2 SVGEGT. CDR3 sequence reads: CASSYGVRLQETQYF. The CDR3 region has the DNA TGTGCCAGCAGTTACGGAGTCCGGTTACAAGAGACCCAGTACTTC.